These 9 T cell receptor beta chains originate from one sample sequenced in a study of OX40 agonist ivuxolimab in advanced cancers. The repertoire was sequenced with immunoSEQ multiplex PCR; TCRdb's copy has only in-frame clones and lacks some. The sample consists of about 96,000 clones, 90% of them appearing once. Specimen: CD4+ or CD8+ T cells sorted from blood, collected in a trial of the OX40 agonist ivuxolimab. These receptor sequences come from an adult with an advanced solid tumor such as melanoma, head and neck, liver or kidney cancer.

The V call is TRBV18, the J call TRBJ2-5; 10 bases are shared with TRBD1. The CDR3 extends over 15 amino acids. CDR1 KGHSH and CDR2 LQKENI come from the germline V gene. J gave up 1 base and V 3 bases, and 2 bases lay outside the gene matches. The CDR3 sequence: CASSPGQGIQETQYF. CDR3 DNA sequence: TGTGCCAGCTCACCGGGACAGGGGATCCAAGAGACCCAGTACTTC.

The CDR3 here is CASSFRRGRDGYTF. The DNA for the CDR3 is TGTGCCAGCAGCTTCAGGCGGGGAAGGGATGGCTACACCTTC. The chain links TRBV7-2 to TRBJ1-2; no clear D. CDR3 length: 14 residues. Trimming took 3 bases from V and 6 from J, leaving 14 bases between them. Per germline, CDR1 SGHTA and CDR2 FQGNSA.

The gene calls are TRBV5-1 and TRBJ1-2; D call uncertain. V gave up 5 bases and J gave up 1 base, with 12 bases separating them. The CDR3 loop spans 14 amino acids. CDR1 is SGHRS and CDR2 is YFSETQ in the germline V gene. CDR3: CASSTGANNYGYTF. CDR3 DNA sequence: TGCGCCAGCAGTACGGGAGCGAATAACTATGGCTACACCTTC.

Comments on this clone: This sample also contains other DNA sequences that code for the same CDR3. V and J are TRBV7-2 and TRBJ2-3, with D unresolved. The CDR3 covers 13 residues. Trimming took off 3 bases at V and 3 bases at J, with 7 bases between the two ends. Germline CDR1 reads SGHTA; CDR2 reads FQGNSA. The CDR3 DNA reads TGTGCCAGCAGCTTGACTTATACAGATACGCAGTATTTT. Translation: CASSLTYTDTQYF.

This chain connects TRBV11-2 to TRBJ1-1; 7 positions match TRBD1. Germline V lookup: CDR1 SGHAT, CDR2 FQNNGV. The CDR3 is 15 amino acids. V dropped 0 bases and J dropped 0; count of bases not matched to a gene: 1. The DNA for the CDR3 is TGTGCCAGCAGCTTAGACAGGGGGATGAACACTGAAGCTTTCTTT. As protein: CASSLDRGMNTEAFF.

The V and J genes are TRBV27 and TRBJ1-2; 10 positions agree with TRBD1. With V trimmed by 6 bases and J by 3 bases, 7 bases remained unmatched. This CDR3 spans 15 amino acids. CDR1 is MNHEY and CDR2 is SMNVEV in the germline V gene (reference sequence). The chain's CDR3 is CASSYRDRGHYGYTF. CDR3 nucleotide sequence: TGTGCCAGCAGCTACCGGGACAGGGGTCACTATGGCTACACCTTC.

This sequence joins TRBV14 and TRBJ2-2, with 9 bases fitting TRBD2. The CDR3 contains 20 residues. Germline trimming cut 2 bases from V and 0 bases from J; bases unmatched to any gene: 13. CDR1 and CDR2 from the germline V gene are SGHDN and FVKESK. The CDR3 protein is CASSQWQREAWFANTGELFF. In DNA, the CDR3 is TGTGCCAGCAGCCAATGGCAGCGGGAGGCTTGGTTCGCGAACACCGGGGAGCTGTTTTTT.

The V and J genes are TRBV29-1 and TRBJ2-7; 9 nucleotides line up with TRBD2. V trimming: 5 bases; J trimming: 5 bases; junction bases outside the gene matches: 22. The CDR3 runs 18 residues. Germline V gene sequence: CDR1 SQVTM, CDR2 ANQGSEA. This CDR3 reads CSVWGAGGPSPRGDEQYF. The CDR3 bases are TGCAGCGTTTGGGGGGCGGGAGGGCCCAGTCCACGCGGGGACGAGCAGTACTTC.

This rearrangement joins TRBV19 to TRBJ2-3; no definite D call. Trimming took 8 bases from V and 2 from J, leaving 11 bases between them. From germline, CDR1 is LNHDA and CDR2 SQIVND (reference sequence). CDR3 size: 13 residues. The CDR3 sequence: CASGPPTTDTQYF. CDR3 DNA: TGTGCCAGTGGGCCCCCCACCACAGATACGCAGTATTTT.